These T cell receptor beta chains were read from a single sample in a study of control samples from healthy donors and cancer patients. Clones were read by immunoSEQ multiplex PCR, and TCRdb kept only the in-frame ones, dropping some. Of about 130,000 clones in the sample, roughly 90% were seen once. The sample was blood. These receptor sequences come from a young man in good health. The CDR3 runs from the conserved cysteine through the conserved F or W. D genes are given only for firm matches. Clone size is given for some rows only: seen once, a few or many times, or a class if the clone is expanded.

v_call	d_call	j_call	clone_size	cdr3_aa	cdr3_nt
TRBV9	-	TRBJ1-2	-	CASSVDRQPPPYGYTF	TGTGCCAGCAGCGTAGATAGGCAACCTCCGCCCTATGGCTACACCTTC
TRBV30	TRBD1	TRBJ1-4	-	CACYRGNREKLFF	TGTGCCTGTTACAGGGGTAATCGGGAAAAACTGTTTTTT
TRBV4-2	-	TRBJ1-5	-	CASSDTGYSNQPQHF	TGTGCCAGCAGTGATACGGGATATAGCAATCAGCCCCAGCATTTT
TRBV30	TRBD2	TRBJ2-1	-	CAWSAGGRNEQFF	TGTGCCTGGTCGGCGGGGGGGAGAAATGAGCAGTTCTTC
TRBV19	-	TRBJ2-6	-	CASSTRIPGANVLTF	TGTGCCAGTAGTACTAGGATTCCCGGGGCCAACGTCCTGACTTTC
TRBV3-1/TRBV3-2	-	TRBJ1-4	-	CASRRGPMGEKLFF	TGTGCCAGCCGGAGAGGACCAATGGGGGAAAAACTGTTTTTT
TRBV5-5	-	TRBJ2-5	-	CASSSPLGGETQYF	TGTGCCAGCAGCTCGCCCCTAGGCGGAGAGACCCAGTACTTC
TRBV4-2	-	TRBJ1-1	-	CASSQDSGANTEAFF	TGTGCCAGCAGCCAAGATTCAGGGGCGAACACTGAAGCTTTCTTT
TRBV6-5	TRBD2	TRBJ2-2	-	CASSYRGGPTGELFF	TGTGCCAGCAGTTACCGGGGGGGCCCCACCGGGGAGCTGTTTTTT
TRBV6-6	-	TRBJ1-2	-	CASSLIGQNYGYTF	TGTGCCAGCAGTTTGATAGGGCAAAACTATGGCTACACCTTC
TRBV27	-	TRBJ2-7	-	CASSPRRDNYEQYF	TGTGCCAGCAGTCCCCGCCGGGACAACTACGAGCAGTACTTC
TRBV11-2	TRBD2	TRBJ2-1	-	CASSTLAGGYNEQFF	TGTGCCAGCAGCACGCTAGCGGGGGGTTACAATGAGCAGTTCTTC
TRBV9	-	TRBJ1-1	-	CASSVGPNTEAFF	TGTGCCAGCAGCGTAGGTCCGAACACTGAAGCTTTCTTT
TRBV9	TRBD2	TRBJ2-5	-	CASSVGATSGGVKTQYF	TGTGCCAGCAGCGTAGGAGCGACTAGCGGGGGGGTAAAGACCCAGTACTTC
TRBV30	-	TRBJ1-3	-	CAWSAGIISSGNTIYF	TGTGCCTGGTCGGCAGGGATAATCAGCTCTGGAAACACCATATATTTT
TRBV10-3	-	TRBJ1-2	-	CAISGEGIYGYTF	TGTGCCATCAGTGGGGAGGGGATCTATGGCTACACCTTC
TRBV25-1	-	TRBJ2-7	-	CASYPGLPPYEQYF	TGTGCCAGCTACCCGGGGCTCCCTCCCTACGAGCAGTACTTC
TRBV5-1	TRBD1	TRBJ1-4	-	CASSGGQGKDEKLFF	TGCGCCAGCAGCGGGGGACAGGGTAAAGATGAAAAACTGTTTTTT
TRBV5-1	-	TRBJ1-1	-	CASRTDTEAFF	TGCGCCAGCAGGACAGACACTGAAGCTTTCTTT
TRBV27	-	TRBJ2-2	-	CASSLHRDNTGELFF	TGTGCCAGCAGTTTACACAGGGATAACACCGGGGAGCTGTTTTTT
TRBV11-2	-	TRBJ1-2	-	CASSPEGYGYTF	TGTGCCAGCAGCCCAGAGGGGTATGGCTACACCTTC
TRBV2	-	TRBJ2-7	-	CASSHDSPLYEQYF	TGTGCCAGCAGTCATGATAGCCCTCTCTACGAGCAGTACTTC
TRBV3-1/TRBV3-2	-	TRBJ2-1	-	CASSPTGYSYNEQFF	TGTGCCAGCAGCCCAACAGGGTACTCCTACAATGAGCAGTTCTTC
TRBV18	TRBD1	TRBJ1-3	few	CASSPSLGQSSGNTIYF	TGTGCCAGCTCACCCTCGTTGGGACAGAGCTCTGGAAACACCATATATTTT
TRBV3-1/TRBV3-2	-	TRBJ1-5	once	CASSSGTGNQPQHF	TGTGCCAGCAGCTCAGGTACGGGCAATCAGCCCCAGCATTTT
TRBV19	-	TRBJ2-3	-	CASSIISTTHTQYF	TGTGCCAGTAGTATAATTAGTACGACCCATACGCAGTATTTT
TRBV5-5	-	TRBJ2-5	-	CASSLAPRGQETQYF	TGTGCCAGCAGCTTGGCGCCTAGAGGACAAGAGACCCAGTACTTC
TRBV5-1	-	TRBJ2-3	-	CASSSGDHASTDTQYF	TGCGCCAGCAGCTCCGGGGACCATGCTAGCACAGATACGCAGTATTTT
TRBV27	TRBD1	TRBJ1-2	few	CASSSGTGNYGYTF	TGTGCCAGCAGTTCCGGGACAGGGAATTATGGCTACACCTTC
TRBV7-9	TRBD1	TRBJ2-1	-	CASSLDERTGAPYNEQFF	TGTGCCAGCAGCTTAGACGAGAGAACAGGGGCGCCCTACAATGAGCAGTTCTTC
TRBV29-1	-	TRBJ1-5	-	CSVATGWGQPQHF	TGCAGCGTTGCGACAGGTTGGGGTCAGCCCCAGCATTTT
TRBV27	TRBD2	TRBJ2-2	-	CASLPGTRSTGELFF	TGTGCCAGCCTCCCCGGGACTAGATCCACCGGGGAGCTGTTTTTT
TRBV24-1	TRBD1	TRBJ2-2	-	CATSDPRTGDGELFF	TGTGCCACCAGTGATCCCCGGACAGGAGACGGGGAGCTGTTTTTT
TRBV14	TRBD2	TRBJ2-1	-	CASSQWTSGGNEQFF	TGTGCCAGCAGCCAATGGACTAGCGGGGGCAATGAGCAGTTCTTC
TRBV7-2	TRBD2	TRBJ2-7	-	CASSSPAGGWVHEQYF	TGTGCCAGCAGCTCGCCGGCGGGGGGTTGGGTGCACGAGCAGTACTTC
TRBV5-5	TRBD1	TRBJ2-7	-	CASSLAGGFSSYEQYF	TGTGCCAGCAGCTTGGCAGGGGGCTTTAGCTCCTACGAGCAGTACTTC
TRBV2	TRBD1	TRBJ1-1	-	CASRDRGTEAFF	TGTGCCAGCAGAGACAGGGGGACTGAAGCTTTCTTT
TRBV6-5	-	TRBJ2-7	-	CASTQGSEQYF	TGTGCCAGCACACAGGGCTCCGAGCAGTACTTC
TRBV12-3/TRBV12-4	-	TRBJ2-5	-	CASSLNEQETQYF	TGTGCCAGCAGTTTGAATGAGCAAGAGACCCAGTACTTC
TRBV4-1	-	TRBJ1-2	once	CASSQVPRTLVGGYTF	TGCGCCAGCAGCCAAGTTCCCCGGACGTTAGTAGGGGGCTACACCTTC
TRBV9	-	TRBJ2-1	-	CASSVSSSYNEQFF	TGTGCCAGCAGCGTCAGTAGCTCCTACAATGAGCAGTTCTTC
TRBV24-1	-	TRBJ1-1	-	CASPGAFF	TGTGCCAGCCCCGGAGCTTTCTTT
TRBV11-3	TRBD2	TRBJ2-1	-	CASSLVAGSHNEQFF	TGTGCCAGCAGCTTGGTAGCGGGGTCCCACAATGAGCAGTTCTTC
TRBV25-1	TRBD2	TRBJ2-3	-	CASSVTSGWGNTQYF	TGTGCCAGCAGTGTGACTAGCGGGTGGGGGAATACGCAGTATTTT
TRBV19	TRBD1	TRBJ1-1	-	CASSTRGLKAFF	TGTGCCAGTAGTACCAGGGGGTTAAAAGCTTTCTTT
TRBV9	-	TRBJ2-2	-	CASSPGTPGELFF	TGTGCCAGCAGCCCTGGGACCCCCGGGGAGCTGTTTTTT
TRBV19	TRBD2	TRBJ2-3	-	CASSPRGVVTDTQYF	TGTGCCAGTAGCCCGCGGGGGGTGGTAACAGATACGCAGTATTTT
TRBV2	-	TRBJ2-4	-	CASSEGRAKNIQYF	TGTGCCAGCAGTGAGGGCAGGGCCAAAAACATTCAGTACTTC
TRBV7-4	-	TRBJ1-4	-	CASTTGGLFF	TGTGCCAGCACCACCGGGGGGCTGTTTTTT
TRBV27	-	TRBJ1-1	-	CASSFRGADTEAFF	TGTGCCAGCAGTTTCCGCGGGGCCGACACTGAAGCTTTCTTT
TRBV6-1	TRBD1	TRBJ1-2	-	CASSAGQGTPDYGYTF	TGTGCCAGCAGTGCTGGACAGGGGACCCCTGACTATGGCTACACCTTC